The rows below give T cell receptor beta chains drawn from one sample of a study of cytomegalovirus exposure and HLA in healthy donors. TCRdb's copy holds only in-frame clones and misses some; the assay was immunoSEQ multiplex PCR. The data hold around 100,000 clones, with approximately 80% observed a single time. The sequenced material came from PBMCs. The receptor source for this set is a woman aged 18-30 years in good health and CMV-seropositive. Both conserved end residues are part of each CDR3. Fields, in order: clone size, J gene, V gene, CDR3 length, D gene, CDR3 DNA, CDR3 protein. D genes are given only for firm matches. Rows give clone size only sometimes, using once, few, many, or a class for an expanded clone.

>.|TRBJ1-1|TRBV7-9|17|TRBD1
TGTGCCAGCAGCTTATGGGGGACAGGGGCCATGAACACTGAAGCTTTCTTT
CASSLWGTGAMNTEAFF
>.|TRBJ2-1|TRBV5-1|16|TRBD2
TGCGCCAGCAGCCCGTTTTCGGTAGCGGGTTACAATGAGCAGTTCTTC
CASSPFSVAGYNEQFF
>once|TRBJ2-7|TRBV10-1|13|.
TGCGCCAGCACTGGAGACAGGCGTTACGAGCAGTACTTC
CASTGDRRYEQYF
>.|TRBJ2-7|TRBV28|15|TRBD2
TGTGCCAGCAGCTACAACCGAGCGGGGAAGGGCGAGCAGTACTTC
CASSYNRAGKGEQYF
>.|TRBJ2-7|TRBV4-1|15|.
TGCGCCAGCAGCCAAGGGAGGGGTATCACCTACGAGCAGTACTTC
CASSQGRGITYEQYF
>.|TRBJ2-7|TRBV5-1|13|TRBD1
TGCGCCAGCAGCTGGACAGGGCCCTACGAGCAGTACTTC
CASSWTGPYEQYF
>.|TRBJ1-4|TRBV28|13|.
TGTGCCACCACTGTGGTCGGGGAGGAAAAACTGTTTTTT
CATTVVGEEKLFF
>.|TRBJ2-7|TRBV27|15|TRBD2
TGTGCCAGCAGTTTACTAGCGGGGGGCTCCTACGAGCAGTACTTC
CASSLLAGGSYEQYF
>few|TRBJ2-3|TRBV21-1|15|.
TGTGCCAGCAGGAACCGGGACTGGTACACAGATACGCAGTATTTT
CASRNRDWYTDTQYF
>.|TRBJ1-1|TRBV6-6|14|.
TGTGCCAGCAGTTCGGGACTTCGGCAGGCTGAAGCTTTCTTT
CASSSGLRQAEAFF
>.|TRBJ1-1|TRBV5-1|14|.
TGCGCCAGCACGAACGGACAGTTGAACACTGAAGCTTTCTTT
CASTNGQLNTEAFF
>.|TRBJ1-5|TRBV2|17|.
TGTGCCAGCAGTGAACAAGTAAGCCCCTATAGCAATCAGCCCCAGCATTTT
CASSEQVSPYSNQPQHF
>.|TRBJ2-3|TRBV2|11|.
TGTGCCAGCATTACCGAGGCGGCGCAGTATTTT
CASITEAAQYF
>few|TRBJ1-2|TRBV7-9|14|.
TGTGCCAGCAGCTTAGATGGAGGGGCGGAAGGCTACACCTTC
CASSLDGGAEGYTF
>.|TRBJ1-5|TRBV5-6|16|TRBD1
TGTGCCAGCAGCGCTAGGACAGGGTCAGGCAATCAGCCCCAGCATTTT
CASSARTGSGNQPQHF
>.|TRBJ2-7|TRBV20-1|11|.
TGCAGTGCTAGTGAGACCTACGAGCAGTACTTC
CSASETYEQYF
>few|TRBJ1-2|TRBV6-5|14|.
TGTGCCAGCAGTTACTCGCGAGTCGCCTATGGCTACACCTTC
CASSYSRVAYGYTF
>.|TRBJ2-1|TRBV25-1|14|.
TGTGCCAGCAGTGTCGGGGAGCGGATCAATGAGCAGTTCTTC
CASSVGERINEQFF
>once|TRBJ1-4|TRBV18|15|.
TGTGCCAGCTCACCCGAGGCGGTGTATAATGAAAAACTGTTTTTT
CASSPEAVYNEKLFF
>few|TRBJ1-2|TRBV11-2|15|.
TGTGCCAGCAGCTCATCCGCGTTAGGGGACTATGGCTACACCTTC
CASSSSALGDYGYTF
>.|TRBJ1-2|TRBV21-1|15|.
TGTGCCAGCAGCAAAGGGGGGCCAAAGTGTTGCGGCTACACCTTC
CASSKGGPKCCGYTF
>.|TRBJ2-1|TRBV7-8|13|.
TGTGCCAGCAGCTTCAATCGACTCAATGAGCAGTTCTTC
CASSFNRLNEQFF
>.|TRBJ1-4|TRBV6-5|14|.
TGTGCCAGCAGTTACTCGGCGGGGGATGAAAAACTGTTTTTT
CASSYSAGDEKLFF
>few|TRBJ1-1|TRBV5-4|16|TRBD1
TGTGTCAGCAGCTCCCGGACAGGGTTGATGAACACTGAAGCTTTCTTT
CVSSSRTGLMNTEAFF
>.|TRBJ1-1|TRBV4-1|14|.
TGCGCCAGCAGCCAACTTACGGGGAGGGCTGAAGCTTTCTTT
CASSQLTGRAEAFF
>once|TRBJ1-4|TRBV6-5|15|TRBD1
TGTGCCAGCAGTTACGGCCAGGGGGCAAATGAAAAACTGTTTTTT
CASSYGQGANEKLFF
>.|TRBJ2-5|TRBV6-1|14|.
TGTGCCAGCAGTGAGGTACAGGGCCCAGAGACCCAGTACTTC
CASSEVQGPETQYF
>once|TRBJ2-2|TRBV5-4|16|.
TGTGCCAGCAGCTTGTGGACACAGGGTTCAACCGGGGAGCTGTTTTTT
CASSLWTQGSTGELFF
>.|TRBJ1-2|TRBV28|13|.
TGTGCCAGCATCTTCCGGGGTTCCGCCCACTACACCTTC
CASIFRGSAHYTF
>few|TRBJ2-2|TRBV6-5|15|TRBD1
TGTGCCAGCAGTTCCAGGACAGGGGGCATCGGGGAGCTGTTTTTT
CASSSRTGGIGELFF
>.|TRBJ1-5|TRBV6-5|15|.
TGTGCCAGCAGTTACGCCCAGAGGGGGATCCAGCCCCAGCATTTT
CASSYAQRGIQPQHF
>once|TRBJ2-2|TRBV7-9|12|.
TGTGCCAGCAGCTTAGAACGTAGTGAGCTGTTTTTT
CASSLERSELFF
>.|TRBJ1-2|TRBV10-3|12|TRBD1
TGTGCCATCAGTAAACAGGGGGAGGGCTACACCTTC
CAISKQGEGYTF
>few|TRBJ2-7|TRBV6-5|13|.
TGTGCCAGCAGTTACTCGATAGTATCCGAGCAGTACTTC
CASSYSIVSEQYF
>.|TRBJ2-1|TRBV27|19|TRBD2
TGTGCCAGCAGTCCTACCAACTCCCGGGAGGGACTTACCTACAATGAGCAGTTCTTC
CASSPTNSREGLTYNEQFF
>.|TRBJ2-1|TRBV29-1|11|TRBD2
TGCAGCCCCCGGCGGGGGGGTGAGCAGTTCTTC
CSPRRGGEQFF
>.|TRBJ1-4|TRBV25-1|12|.
TGTGCCGGGGGGACGGAAGATGAAAAACTGTTTTTT
CAGGTEDEKLFF
>.|TRBJ2-1|TRBV7-9|19|TRBD2
TGTGCCAGCAGCTCCCGGGGTAGGACTAGCGGCAAGTCCTACAATGAGCAGTTCTTC
CASSSRGRTSGKSYNEQFF
>.|TRBJ1-1|TRBV5-1|15|.
TGCGCCAGCAGCTTGGTCCCAGGCAAGAACACTGAAGCTTTCTTT
CASSLVPGKNTEAFF
>.|TRBJ1-3|TRBV13|16|TRBD1
TGTGCCAGCAGCTTAAGGGACAGCGCCTCTGGAAACACCATATATTTT
CASSLRDSASGNTIYF
>few|TRBJ1-2|TRBV28|12|.
TGTGCCAGCAGTTCTCAGGGGAGAGGCTACACCTTC
CASSSQGRGYTF
>.|TRBJ2-3|TRBV30|15|.
TGTGCCTGGAGAAATGGAGGAGAAGGGCCAGATACGCAGTATTTT
CAWRNGGEGPDTQYF
>once|TRBJ1-1|TRBV13|19|.
TGTGCCAGCATCTTAGGCGCGTCCAGAGGCCGCGCCATGAACACTGAAGCTTTCTTT
CASILGASRGRAMNTEAFF
>.|TRBJ1-2|TRBV28|16|.
TGTGCCAGCAGTCCCATCCAGGGGTCGGGTGGCTATGGCTACACCTTC
CASSPIQGSGGYGYTF
>.|TRBJ2-7|TRBV9|14|.
TGTGCCAGCAGCGTAGCGCCAGGACAGTACGAGCAGTACTTC
CASSVAPGQYEQYF
>.|TRBJ2-2|TRBV7-3|16|TRBD2
TGTGCCAGCAGCCGCTTGGGGACTAGCACAACCGGGGAGCTGTTTTTT
CASSRLGTSTTGELFF
>few|TRBJ2-5|TRBV5-1|13|.
TGCGCCAGCATGCTGGGCCTAAAAGAGACCCAGTACTTC
CASMLGLKETQYF
>.|TRBJ1-2|TRBV2|13|.
TGTGCCAGCAGAGAGGTGACAGCGAATGGCTACACCTTC
CASREVTANGYTF
>once|TRBJ2-1|TRBV2|16|TRBD2
TGTGCCAGCAGTGAAAGGGGTGGACTAGCGGACAATGAGCAGTTCTTC
CASSERGGLADNEQFF
>few|TRBJ2-3|TRBV28|18|.
TGTGCCAGTTCTGGTCGAAAAGGGGCCCGCGCTAGCACAGATACGCAGTATTTT
CASSGRKGARASTDTQYF
>.|TRBJ2-3|TRBV15|14|.
TGTGCCACCAGCCCCCCGGAGGGCCCAGATACGCAGTATTTT
CATSPPEGPDTQYF
>.|TRBJ2-7|TRBV7-8|14|TRBD1
TGTGCCAGCAGCGTCCGGGACAGGGCCCCCGAGCAGTACTTC
CASSVRDRAPEQYF
>few|TRBJ2-2|TRBV19|16|.
TGTGCCAGTAGTCCCGGGGTAGCGGAGAACACCGGGGAGCTGTTTTTT
CASSPGVAENTGELFF
>.|TRBJ2-1|TRBV6-1|15|TRBD2
TGTGCCTCAACTTCTGGACTAGCGGGACCAGGTGAGCAGTTCTTC
CASTSGLAGPGEQFF
>.|TRBJ1-1|TRBV6-4|13|.
TGTGCCAGCAGTCAAAGCCGGGACATGGAAGTTTTCTTT
CASSQSRDMEVFF